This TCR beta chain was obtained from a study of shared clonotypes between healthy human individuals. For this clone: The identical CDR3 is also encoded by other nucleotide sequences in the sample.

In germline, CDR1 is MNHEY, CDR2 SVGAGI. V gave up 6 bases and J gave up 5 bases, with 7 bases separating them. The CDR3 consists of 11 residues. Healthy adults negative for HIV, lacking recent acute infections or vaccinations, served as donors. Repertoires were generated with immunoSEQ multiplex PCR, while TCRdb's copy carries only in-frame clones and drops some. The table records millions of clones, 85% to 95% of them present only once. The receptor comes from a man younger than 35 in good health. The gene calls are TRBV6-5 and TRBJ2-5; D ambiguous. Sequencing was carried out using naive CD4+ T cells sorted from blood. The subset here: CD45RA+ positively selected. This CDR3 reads CASSTRETQYF. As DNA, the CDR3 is TGTGCCAGCAGCACGAGGGAGACCCAGTACTTC.